The rows below give T cell receptor beta chains drawn from one sample of a study of tumor-infiltrating lymphocytes in localized non-small cell lung cancer. Sequencing used immunoSEQ multiplex PCR; TCRdb keeps in-frame clones, though not all of them. The sample lists about 16,000 clones; approximately 70% were seen once. Sequenced sample: lung tumor tissue. The receptors shown here come from a human donor with non-small cell lung cancer. CDR3s include the opening cysteine and the closing phenylalanine or tryptophan.

cdr3_aa,j_call,v_call,cdr3_length
CASSLRGLTGTEAFF,TRBJ1-1,TRBV7-9,15
CASSLDQDYNEQFF,TRBJ2-1,TRBV19,14
CASSVERGLNQPQHF,TRBJ1-5,TRBV7-2,15
CASSHMKSPGQGLYGYTF,TRBJ1-2,TRBV5-1,18
CASSWGQGSGEQYF,TRBJ2-7,TRBV6-6,14
CASRHPTVREAFF,TRBJ1-1,TRBV19,13
CASSLDLRQGPNYGYTF,TRBJ1-2,TRBV7-9,17
CASKTGTPNTGELFF,TRBJ2-2,TRBV6-1,15
CASSHLVRGPQHF,TRBJ1-5,TRBV19,13
CASSSTGDHNQPQHF,TRBJ1-5,TRBV28,15
CASSPTSPDTQYF,TRBJ2-3,TRBV11-2,13
CASSRQSDKPQHF,TRBJ1-5,TRBV6-5,13
CASRGGQGVSYEQYF,TRBJ2-7,TRBV6-5,15
CASSKDGPDRGQAGNTIYF,TRBJ1-3,TRBV21-1,19
CASSLAGTSSYETQYF,TRBJ2-5,TRBV5-8,16
CASSLVRGLFYEQYF,TRBJ2-7,TRBV11-2,15
CATSREELGQRAKNIQYF,TRBJ2-4,TRBV15,18
CASSSGDYGYTF,TRBJ1-2,TRBV5-1,12
CASSLLDRGTDTQYF,TRBJ2-3,TRBV6-1,15
CATSREYNSPLHF,TRBJ1-6,TRBV6-5,13
CASHTAGSSYEQYF,TRBJ2-7,TRBV28,14
CASSQGQGDNTIYF,TRBJ1-3,TRBV5-1,14
CASSLAGEVDGELFF,TRBJ2-2,TRBV7-2,15
CSARGGSEQFF,TRBJ2-1,TRBV20-1,11
CASSGGLAGARETQYF,TRBJ2-5,TRBV5-8,16
CTSSQTRVATNEKLFF,TRBJ1-4,TRBV1,16
CASSIAGGLSNQPQHF,TRBJ1-5,TRBV19,16
CASSPGRARASYNEQFF,TRBJ2-1,TRBV7-8,17
CATSRVGIGGAYNEQFF,TRBJ2-1,TRBV15,17
CASSYPVNQPQHF,TRBJ1-5,TRBV6-6,13
CASSQGSEQYF,TRBJ2-7,TRBV18,11
CASSVTGASSSSGNTIYF,TRBJ1-3,TRBV9,18
CASSQWTPSQNSPLHF,TRBJ1-6,TRBV14,16
CASSGGLGRGDNEQFF,TRBJ2-1,TRBV11-3,16
CASSLEGAPRDEQYF,TRBJ2-7,TRBV5-1,15
CASSLRSGQGMNTEAFF,TRBJ1-1,TRBV5-5,17
CASSLGGSKALYGYTF,TRBJ1-2,TRBV5-1,16
CASSWAGGGGNTEAFF,TRBJ1-1,TRBV11-2,16
CASSSGLAGGPGNEQFF,TRBJ2-1,TRBV11-2,17
CASSLDGAERDTQYF,TRBJ2-3,TRBV11-2,15
CASSLNRKGETQYF,TRBJ2-5,TRBV5-4,14
CASGIGLYPGGAKNIQYF,TRBJ2-4,TRBV28,18
CASSPTPGTADTYNEQFF,TRBJ2-1,TRBV28,18